The clone carrying this TCR beta chain was seen many times. Its antigen is not identified. TCR beta VDJ and CDR3 profiles were obtained from a genomic DNA template. TCRdb ran MiXCR on the reads and lists one entry per CDR3 protein. This table has around 430,000 distinct CDR3 sequences, about a third appearing once. The sample comes from a study of CD8+CD57+ T cells in acquired aplastic anemia. Study information: When averaged, DNA from sorted CD4+ and CD8+ cells came to around 3.1 ug.

The CDR3 consists of 13 residues. Germline V gene sequence: CDR1 ENHRY, CDR2 SYGVKD. Trimming stripped 11 bases from V and 1 base from J, with 15 bases between. Patients picked for sequencing had shown CD8+CD57+ cell expansion detected by flow cytometry. At blood sampling, none of the patients had yet received therapy. Whole-study results and caveats: Comparison of patients with controls identified some 29 shared CD8+ CDR3 sequences.

V usage is TRBV10-3 and J usage is TRBJ2-7; D is unresolved. The sequenced sample was sorted CD4+, CD8+, or CD8+CD57+ T cells (not recorded which) from PBMCs. The TCR comes from a human donor with aplastic anemia. The CDR3 DNA reads TGTGCCTCGGTCCAGACTCCGTCCTACGAGCAGTACTTC. It yields the protein CASVQTPSYEQYF.